This T cell receptor (beta chain) is from a study of T cell repertoires in cytomegalovirus infection. Overall study context: Both CMV infection and a matching HLA type were indicated by public TCR beta signatures. Study-wide findings and caveats: CMV carriers having the relevant HLA were flagged by cumulative public TCR beta family frequency.

MiXCR, run by TCRdb on the reads, gives a single entry per CDR3 protein. The sample records hundreds of thousands of distinct CDR3 sequences, less than 25% being singletons. Per the germline V gene, CDR1 is MDHEN and CDR2 is SYDVKM. This CDR3 spans 15 amino acids. With 5 bases removed from V and 5 bases from J, the gap between germline ends came to 16 bases. On this clonotype: The antigen remains undetermined.

Input material: CD8+ T cells from PBMCs. This rearrangement joins TRBV28 to TRBJ2-1; weak D call: TRBD2 (5 bases). This sequence originates from a human donor in good health (CMV status not recorded). Some clones in this sample may be carry-over from other donors' samples. DNA for the CDR3: TGTGCCAGCAGTCCGCGGGCCTACCCTAACAATGAGCAGTTCTTC. Residues: CASSPRAYPNNEQFF.